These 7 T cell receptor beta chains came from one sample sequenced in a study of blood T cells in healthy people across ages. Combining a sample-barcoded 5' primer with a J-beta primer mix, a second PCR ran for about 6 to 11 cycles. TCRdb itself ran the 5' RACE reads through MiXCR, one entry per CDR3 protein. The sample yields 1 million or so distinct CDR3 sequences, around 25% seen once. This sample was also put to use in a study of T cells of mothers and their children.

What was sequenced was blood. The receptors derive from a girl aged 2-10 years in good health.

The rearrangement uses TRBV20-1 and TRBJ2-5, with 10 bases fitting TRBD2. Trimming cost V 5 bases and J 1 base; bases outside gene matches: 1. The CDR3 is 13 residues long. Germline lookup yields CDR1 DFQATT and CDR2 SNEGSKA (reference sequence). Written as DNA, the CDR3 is TGCAGTGCTCCTAGCGGGGGCCAAGAGACCCAGTACTTC. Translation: CSAPSGGQETQYF.

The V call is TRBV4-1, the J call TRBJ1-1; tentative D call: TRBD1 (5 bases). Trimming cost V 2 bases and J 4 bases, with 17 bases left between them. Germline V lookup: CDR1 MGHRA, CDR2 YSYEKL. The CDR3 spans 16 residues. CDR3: CASSQIFPGWGTEAFF. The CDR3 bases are TGCGCCAGCAGCCAAATTTTCCCAGGGTGGGGCACTGAAGCTTTCTTT.

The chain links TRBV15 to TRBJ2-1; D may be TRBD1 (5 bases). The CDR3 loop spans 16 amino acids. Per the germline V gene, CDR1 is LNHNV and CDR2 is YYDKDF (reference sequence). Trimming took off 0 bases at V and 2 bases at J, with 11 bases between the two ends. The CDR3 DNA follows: TGTGCCACCAGCAGAGATGGGGCGATCCCCTACAATGAGCAGTTCTTC. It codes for CATSRDGAIPYNEQFF.

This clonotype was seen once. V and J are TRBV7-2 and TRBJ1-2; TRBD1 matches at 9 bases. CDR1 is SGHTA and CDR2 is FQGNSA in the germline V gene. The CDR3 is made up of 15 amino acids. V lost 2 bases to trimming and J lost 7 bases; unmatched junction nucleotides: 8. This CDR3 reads CASSLLLQGAFGYTF. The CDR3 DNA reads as TGTGCCAGCAGCTTATTGTTACAGGGGGCTTTTGGCTACACCTTC. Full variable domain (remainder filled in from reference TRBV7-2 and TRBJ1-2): GAGVSQSPSNKVTEKGKDVELRCDPISGHTALYWYRQSLGQGLEFLIYFQGNSAPDKSGLPSDRFSAERTGGSVSTLTIQRTQQEDSAVYLCASSLLLQGAFGYTFGSGTRLTVV.

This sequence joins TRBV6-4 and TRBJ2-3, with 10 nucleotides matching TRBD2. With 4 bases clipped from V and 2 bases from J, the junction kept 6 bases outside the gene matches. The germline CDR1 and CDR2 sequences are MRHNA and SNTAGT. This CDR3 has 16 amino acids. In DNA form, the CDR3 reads TGTGCCAGCAGTGTACGACTAGCGGGTCCCACAGATACGCAGTATTTT. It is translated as CASSVRLAGPTDTQYF.

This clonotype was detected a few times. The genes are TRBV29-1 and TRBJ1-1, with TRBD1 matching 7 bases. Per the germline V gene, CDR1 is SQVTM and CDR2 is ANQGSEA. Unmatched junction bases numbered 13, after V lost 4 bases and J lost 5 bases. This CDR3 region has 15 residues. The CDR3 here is CSVAYGATGRTEAFF. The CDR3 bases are TGCAGCGTTGCTTATGGAGCGACAGGGCGAACTGAAGCTTTCTTT. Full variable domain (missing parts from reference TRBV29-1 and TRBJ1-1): SAVISQKPSRDICQRGTSLTIQCQVDSQVTMMFWYRQQPGQSLTLIATANQGSEATYESGFVIDKFPISRPNLTFSTLTVSNMSPEDSSIYLCSVAYGATGRTEAFFGQGTRLTVV.

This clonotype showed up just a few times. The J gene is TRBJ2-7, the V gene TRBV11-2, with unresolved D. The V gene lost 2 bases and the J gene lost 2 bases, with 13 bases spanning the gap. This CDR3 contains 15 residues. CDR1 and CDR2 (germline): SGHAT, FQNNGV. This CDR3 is CASSLPGSPTYEQYF. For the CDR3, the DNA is TGTGCCAGCAGCTTACCGGGTAGCCCAACCTACGAGCAGTACTTC.